This TCR beta chain was captured in a study of beta chain features in type 1 diabetes. Background on the study: Patients did not differ from healthy donors in age, gender or cell yield.

Cell sorting via CD45RO/CCR7/CD25/CD127/CD95/CD27 was performed to obtain CD4+ naive, central memory, regulatory and stem cell-like memory cells. Trimming removed 5 bases from V and 2 bases from J, with 7 bases in between. The CDR3 totals 13 residues. Germline CDR1 GTSNPN, CDR2 SVGIG (reference sequence). Investigators reverse transcribed all isolated RNA, so they sequenced expressed TCRB transcripts. Repertoires were generated with immunoSEQ multiplex PCR, while TCRdb's copy carries only in-frame clones and drops some. Among about 710,000 clones listed, over 12% were seen once. This clone was found a few times. Its antigen is not known. Study conclusions and caveats: Within each of all four CD4+ subsets, Type 1 diabetes patients had TCRB CDR3s that were moderately but significantly shorter.

The sequence came from a man between 18 and 35 years old with type 1 diabetes. Sequenced material: naive CD4+ T cells from blood. The V call is TRBV30, the J call TRBJ1-6; D call uncertain. As DNA, the CDR3 is TGTGCCTGGGGAACAGCCTATAATTCACCCCTCCACTTT. It specifies CAWGTAYNSPLHF.